Below are 25 T cell receptor beta chains sequenced from a single sample in a study of blood T cell repertoires in COVID-19. Clones were read by immunoSEQ multiplex PCR, and TCRdb kept only the in-frame ones, dropping some. The sample holds about 59,000 clones, around 90% seen once. Sequencing input: peripheral blood. The source is an elderly man with acute or convalescent COVID-19.

V is TRBV6-4 and J is TRBJ1-5; 7 bases line up with TRBD1. With 3 bases clipped from V and 4 bases from J, the junction kept 0 bases outside the gene matches. This CDR3 has 13 amino acids. Germline loops: CDR1 MRHNA, CDR2 SNTAGT. The CDR3 sequence is CASSEQGNQPQHF. In DNA form, the CDR3 reads TGTGCCAGCAGTGAACAGGGGAATCAGCCCCAGCATTTT.

This clone has only one observation. The chain uses TRBV18 and TRBJ1-1, with D possibly being TRBD1 (5 bases). CDR3 length: 19 amino acids. V lost 4 bases to trimming and J lost 0 bases, with 24 bases between them. The germline V gene has CDR1 KGHSH and CDR2 LQKENI. Here the CDR3 DNA reads TGTGCCAGCTCACAGGGGCCGGGACTCGGGGGGTCTATGAACACTGAAGCTTTCTTT. Protein sequence: CASSQGPGLGGSMNTEAFF.

J is TRBJ2-5 and V is TRBV12-3 or TRBV12-4; no clear D gene. This CDR3 spans 13 amino acids. V was cut by 4 bases and J by 2 bases, with 8 bases left in between. CDR3 residues: CASSYHYQETQYF. CDR3 sequence (DNA): TGTGCCAGCAGTTATCACTATCAAGAGACCCAGTACTTC.

The CDR3 sequence: CASSPQSGELFF. The CDR3 DNA follows: TGTGCCAGCAGCCCCCAGTCGGGGGAGCTGTTTTTT. The chain recombines TRBV9 with TRBJ2-2; D not resolved. Between the trimmed V and J ends, which lost 4 bases and 8 bases, there was a span of 9 bases. Germline loops: CDR1 SGDLS, CDR2 YYNGEE. The CDR3 is 12 amino acids. The whole variable domain, remainder taken from reference TRBV9 and TRBJ2-2, is DSGVTQTPKHLITATGQRVTLRCSPRSGDLSVYWYQQSLDQGLQFLIQYYNGEERAKGNILERFSAQQFPDLHSELNLSSLELGDSALYFCASSPQSGELFFGEGSRLTVL.

This clone was detected once. The gene calls are TRBV6-5 and TRBJ2-3, with 9 bases fitting TRBD1. The germline V gene encodes CDR1 MNHEY and CDR2 SVGAGI. V trimming: 2 bases; J trimming: 5 bases; junction bases outside the gene matches: 2. The CDR3 has 14 amino acids. The CDR3 region has the DNA TGTGCCAGCAGTTACCGACAGGGGGGAGATACGCAGTATTTT. Translated, it gives CASSYRQGGDTQYF.

The rearrangement links TRBV7-9 to TRBJ2-3; 11 bases agree with TRBD2. This CDR3 region has 15 residues. The germline V gene has CDR1 SEHNR and CDR2 FQNEAQ (reference sequence). V lost 5 bases, J lost 4 bases, and 5 bases stayed unmatched. CDR3 DNA sequence: TGTGCCAGCAGCCGTAGCGGGGGGGTTGCAGATACGCAGTATTTT. Translating gives CASSRSGGVADTQYF.

The chain recombines TRBV11-2 with TRBJ2-1, with a weak D call TRBD2 (7 bases). The germline V gene has CDR1 SGHAT and CDR2 FQNNGV. This CDR3 comprises 16 residues. V lost 1 base, J lost 6 bases, and 16 bases lay in between. The CDR3 region has the DNA TGTGCCAGCAGCTTAGTATCCGGGGGGCGCAGCAATGAGCAGTTCTTC. This encodes CASSLVSGGRSNEQFF.

This clone occurred once. The gene calls are TRBV2 and TRBJ1-1; D gene unclear. This CDR3 region has 13 residues. Germline V CDR1 and CDR2: SNHLY, FYNNEI. The V gene lost 6 bases and the J gene lost 4 bases, with 12 bases spanning the gap. CDR3 DNA sequence: TGTGCCAGCAGGAGCCTCCGGGGCACTGAAGCTTTCTTT. It encodes CASRSLRGTEAFF.

The CDR3 sequence is CASSPGPNEKLFF. The CDR3 region has the DNA TGTGCCAGCAGTCCGGGTCCCAATGAAAAACTGTTTTTT. This chain connects TRBV6-5 to TRBJ1-4; D call uncertain. V was shortened by 5 bases and J by 5 bases, with 9 bases between the two germline ends. Germline V CDR1 and CDR2: MNHEY, SVGAGI. The CDR3 is 13 amino acids.

This clone was detected only a few times. This rearrangement joins TRBV6-6 to TRBJ2-2; D is undetermined. The CDR3 loop spans 13 amino acids. Germline assignment: CDR1 MNHNY and CDR2 SVGAGI (reference sequence). Trimming shortened V by 2 bases and J by 7 bases, and 8 bases separated the two germline ends. DNA for the CDR3: TGTGCCAGCAGTTACCTTAGTAGCGGGGAGCTGTTTTTT. As protein: CASSYLSSGELFF.

V and J are TRBV5-1 and TRBJ2-1, with 11 bases matching TRBD2. The V and J ends lost 2 bases and 3 bases, in that order; junction bases with no gene match: 1. This CDR3 has 15 amino acids. Per the germline V gene, CDR1 is SGHRS and CDR2 is YFSETQ. DNA of the CDR3: TGCGCCAGCAGCTTTACTAGCGGGGGCTACAATGAGCAGTTCTTC. Its protein product is CASSFTSGGYNEQFF.

This clone was counted only a few times. The chain combines TRBV6-1 with TRBJ2-1, with 8 positions matching TRBD1. The germline CDR1 and CDR2 sequences are MNHNS and SASEGT. V shed 0 bases and J 8 bases; nucleotides not matched to a gene: 6. This CDR3 has 15 amino acids. CDR3 sequence reads: CASSEASPGGDEQFF. In DNA, the CDR3 is TGTGCCAGCAGTGAAGCGTCCCCAGGGGGCGATGAGCAGTTCTTC.

The chain couples TRBV18 to TRBJ2-5; 8 bases are shared with TRBD1. Losses at the gene ends were 3 bases for V and 2 bases for J; bases not matched to a gene: 5. The CDR3 runs 15 residues. CDR1 and CDR2 from the germline V gene are KGHSH and LQKENI. The CDR3 region is CASSPAGTGQETQYF. CDR3 DNA sequence: TGTGCCAGCTCACCGGCCGGGACAGGACAAGAGACCCAGTACTTC. Full variable domain (remainder filled in from reference TRBV18 and TRBJ2-5): NAGVMQNPRHLVRRRGQEARLRCSPMKGHSHVYWYRQLPEEGLKFMVYLQKENIIDESGMPKERFSAEFPKEGPSILRIQQVVRGDSAAYFCASSPAGTGQETQYFGPGTRLLVL.

The chain links TRBV5-1 to TRBJ2-1; D unresolved. This CDR3 has 14 amino acids. V shed 4 bases and J shed 4 bases, with 12 bases lying between them. CDR1 SGHRS and CDR2 YFSETQ come from the germline V gene. CDR3 in DNA: TGCGCCAGCAGCGATCCCGGGTCTTACAATGAGCAGTTCTTC. This gives the protein CASSDPGSYNEQFF.

This clone has just one count. The same CDR3 is also encoded by other DNA sequences in this sample. The chain carries TRBV5-1 and TRBJ2-7, with D possibly TRBD1 on 6 matching bases. The CDR3 contains 14 residues. V was cut by 0 bases and J by 2 bases, with 9 bases left in between. Germline V gene data show CDR1 as SGHRS and CDR2 as YFSETQ. CDR3 nucleotides: TGCGCCAGCAGCTTGGCGTCAGGGGCCTACGAGCAGTACTTC. It codes for CASSLASGAYEQYF.

The V gene is TRBV29-1, the J gene TRBJ2-7, with TRBD1 matching over 8 bases. The CDR3 extends over 13 amino acids. Trimming at V came to 7 bases and at J to 2 bases, leaving 7 bases not matched to a gene. Germline lookup yields CDR1 SQVTM and CDR2 ANQGSEA. CDR3 loop: CSGRQGPTYEQYF. CDR3 nucleotide sequence: TGCAGCGGCCGACAGGGGCCCACCTACGAGCAGTACTTC.

This chain uses TRBV18 with TRBJ1-2; 10 bases match TRBD1. The germline CDR1 and CDR2 sequences are KGHSH and LQKENI. V lost 1 base to trimming and J lost 2 bases; unmatched junction nucleotides: 10. The CDR3 extends over 18 amino acids. The CDR3 bases are TGTGCCAGCTCACCACTCTCCTTACGGGACAGGGGCAACTATGGCTACACCTTC. It codes for CASSPLSLRDRGNYGYTF.

The V gene is TRBV19, the J gene TRBJ1-6, with a tentative D call TRBD1 (5 bases). The CDR3 sequence is 14 residues long. V lost 6 bases, J lost 6 bases, and 12 bases lay in between. Germline CDR1 is LNHDA and CDR2 is SQIVND (reference sequence). DNA of the CDR3: TGTGCCAGTAGGCGGGAAGGGGTTAATTCACCCCTCCACTTT. It translates to CASRREGVNSPLHF.

The chain joins TRBV3-1 (or the pseudogene TRBV3-2) to TRBJ1-1; D may be TRBD1 (5 bases). V lost 2 bases and J 1 base, leaving 11 bases between the germline ends. In germline, CDR1 is LGHDT, CDR2 YNNKEL (reference sequence). The CDR3 is made up of 15 amino acids. This CDR3 is CASSQIGGGNTEAFF. As DNA, the CDR3 is TGTGCCAGCAGCCAAATCGGGGGTGGGAACACTGAAGCTTTCTTT.

V and J are TRBV19 and TRBJ1-1; 8 nucleotides line up with TRBD1. The CDR3 is made up of 13 amino acids. The germline V gene encodes CDR1 LNHDA and CDR2 SQIVND (reference sequence). J lost 5 bases, V lost 5 bases, and 4 bases had no gene match. CDR3 sequence reads: CASSLRQGTEAFF. The CDR3, as DNA: TGTGCCAGTAGTCTCCGACAGGGGACTGAAGCTTTCTTT.

CDR3 in amino acids: CASSLGRTGGDTQYF. As DNA, the CDR3 is TGTGCCAGCAGCTTAGGCCGGACAGGGGGCGATACGCAGTATTTT. The chain links TRBV13 to TRBJ2-3; 11 bases align to TRBD1. Germline V lookup: CDR1 PRHDT, CDR2 FYEKMQ (reference sequence). This CDR3 spans 15 amino acids. With V trimmed by 0 bases and J by 6 bases, 2 bases remained unmatched.

This clone was counted once. V gene TRBV18 combines with J gene TRBJ2-1, with a possible D match to TRBD2 (7 bases). CDR3 length equals 21 residues. Germline V CDR1 and CDR2: KGHSH, LQKENI. The V gene lost 2 bases and the J gene lost 0 bases, with 26 bases spanning the gap. This CDR3 is CASSPKYGGLATTSSYNEQFF. The CDR3 bases are TGTGCCAGCTCACCAAAATACGGGGGGCTCGCAACAACGAGCTCCTACAATGAGCAGTTCTTC. The variable domain in full, with the rest retrieved from reference TRBV18 and TRBJ2-1, is NAGVMQNPRHLVRRRGQEARLRCSPMKGHSHVYWYRQLPEEGLKFMVYLQKENIIDESGMPKERFSAEFPKEGPSILRIQQVVRGDSAAYFCASSPKYGGLATTSSYNEQFFGPGTRLTVL.

V usage is TRBV30 and J usage is TRBJ2-1; possible D gene TRBD1, 5 bases. Trimming took 5 bases from V and 4 from J, leaving 12 bases between them. The CDR3 is 13 amino acids. CDR1 is GTSNPN and CDR2 is SVGIG in the germline V gene (reference sequence). The chain's CDR3 is CAWGAGQYNEQFF. For the CDR3, the DNA is TGTGCCTGGGGGGCCGGCCAATACAATGAGCAGTTCTTC.

This rearrangement joins TRBV9 to TRBJ1-1; D may be TRBD1 (5 bases). The CDR3 consists of 15 residues. The ends were cut back, 4 bases at V and 2 bases at J, with 15 bases in the middle. From germline, CDR1 is SGDLS and CDR2 YYNGEE. The CDR3 protein is CASSSRQGVNTEAFF. The CDR3, as DNA: TGTGCCAGCAGCTCCCGCCAGGGTGTAAACACTGAAGCTTTCTTT.

This clone has more than one count but fewer than ten. V and J are TRBV7-2 and TRBJ1-6; D is uncertain. The V gene's germline CDR1 is SGHTA and CDR2 FQGNSA. The CDR3 spans 14 residues. V gave up 1 base and J gave up 13 bases, with 14 bases separating them. In DNA, the CDR3 is TGTGCCAGCAGCTTAGACGCGGGTTTACGGCCCCTCCACTTT. Its protein is CASSLDAGLRPLHF. Using reference TRBV7-2 and TRBJ1-6 for the parts outside the CDR3, the full variable domain is GAGVSQSPSNKVTEKGKDVELRCDPISGHTALYWYRQSLGQGLEFLIYFQGNSAPDKSGLPSDRFSAERTGGSVSTLTIQRTQQEDSAVYLCASSLDAGLRPLHFGNGTRLTVT.